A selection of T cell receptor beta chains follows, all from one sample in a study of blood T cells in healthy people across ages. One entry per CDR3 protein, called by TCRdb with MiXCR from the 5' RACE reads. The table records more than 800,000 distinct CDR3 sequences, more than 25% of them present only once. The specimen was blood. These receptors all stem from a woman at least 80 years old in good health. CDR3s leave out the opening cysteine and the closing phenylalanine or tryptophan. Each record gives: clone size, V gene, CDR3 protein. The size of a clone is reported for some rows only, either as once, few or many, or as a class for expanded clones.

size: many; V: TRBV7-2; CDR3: ASSLSYLSSYEQY
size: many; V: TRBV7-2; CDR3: ASSLSMGDNYGYT
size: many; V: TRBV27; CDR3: ASSLYSPGEKLF
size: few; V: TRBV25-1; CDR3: ASSARVGRRSYGYT
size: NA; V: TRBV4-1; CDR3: ASSQGRLAGGPMGTQY
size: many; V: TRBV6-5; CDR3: ASSPGGASGSPLH
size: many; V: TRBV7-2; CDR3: ASSLLLAMGLNEQF
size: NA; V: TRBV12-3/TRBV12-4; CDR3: ASSFERSGNRVLH
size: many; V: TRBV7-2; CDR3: ASSLVGQGRQPQH
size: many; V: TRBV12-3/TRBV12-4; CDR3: ASSPQNLAGGRQTQY
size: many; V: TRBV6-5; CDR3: ASSEGNEQF
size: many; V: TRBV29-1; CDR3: SVLSRTNEKLF
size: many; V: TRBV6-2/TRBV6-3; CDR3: ASSYSYGTRNLGYEQY
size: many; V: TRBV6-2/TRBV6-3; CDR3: ASCRINYGYT
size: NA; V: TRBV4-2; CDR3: ASSQGNGHYGYT
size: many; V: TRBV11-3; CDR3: ASSFGIGQGGTDTQY
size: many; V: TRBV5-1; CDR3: ASSLEAANTEAF
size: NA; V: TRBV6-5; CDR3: ASSHIPNAGTEYSYEQY
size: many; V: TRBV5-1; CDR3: ASSLGQDYGYT
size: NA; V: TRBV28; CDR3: ASGTAQETQY
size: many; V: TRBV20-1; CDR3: SATRGLAGGSNEQF
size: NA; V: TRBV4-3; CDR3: ASSHREWGGGGEKLF
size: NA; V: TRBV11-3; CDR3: ASSLDLGQGATTGELF
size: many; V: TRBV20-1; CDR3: SARLEEKLF
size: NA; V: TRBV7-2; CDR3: ASSLAGPNEKLF
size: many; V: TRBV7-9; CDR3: ASSLQGSDGYT
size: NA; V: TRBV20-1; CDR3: SARPGQGTLTEAF
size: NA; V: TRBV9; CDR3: ASSIDRGKYNEQF
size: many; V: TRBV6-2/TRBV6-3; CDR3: ASRLQGASYNEQF
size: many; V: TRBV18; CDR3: ASSPQSGMNEQF
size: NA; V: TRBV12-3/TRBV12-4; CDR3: ASRLRGDEQY
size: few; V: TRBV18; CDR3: ASSPTLGTGGSNEQY
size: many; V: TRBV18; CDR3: ASSGFGQEGQETQY
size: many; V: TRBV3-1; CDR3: ASSQERPGSNEQF
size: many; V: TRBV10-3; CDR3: AIHGRGTGGSTINYGYT
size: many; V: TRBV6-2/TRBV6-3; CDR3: ASSSYRNTEAF
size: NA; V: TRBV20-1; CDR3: SAHAPGQGNYGCT
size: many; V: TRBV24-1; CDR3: ATSDPVPGGNGYT
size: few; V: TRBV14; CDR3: ASSQDASTGGYT
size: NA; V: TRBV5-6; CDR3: ASSFRMNTEAF
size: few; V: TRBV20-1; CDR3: SARQQGGEKLF
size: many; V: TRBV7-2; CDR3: ASSPGRSQPQH
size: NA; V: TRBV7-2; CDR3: ASSLGEEGTF
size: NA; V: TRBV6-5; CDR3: ASSYRDSYNSPLH
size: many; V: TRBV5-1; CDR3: ASSNGQSTDTQY
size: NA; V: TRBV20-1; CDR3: SAGQSYNSPLH
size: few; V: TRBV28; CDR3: ASSLSDKFRRGPADTQY
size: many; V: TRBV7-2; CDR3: ASSLSYQSYEQY
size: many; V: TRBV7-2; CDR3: ASSPDRVGKNIQY
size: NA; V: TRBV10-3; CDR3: AIALGPTDTQY
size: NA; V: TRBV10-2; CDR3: ASSRGWNTEAF